This T cell receptor (beta chain) was sequenced in a study of T cell responses to AZD1222 COVID-19 vaccine. Study as a whole: The study pooled second doses at about 4 or about 12 weeks. Findings and limits, study-wide: Compared with day 0, the breadth and depth of the Spike-specific TCR repertoire rose significantly after two doses of AZD1222. Clonal diversity was possibly underestimated, and the donors were mostly white British, with more females.

The CDR3 extends over 13 amino acids. CDR1 is SGHNT and CDR2 is YENEEA in the germline V gene. The V end lost 3 bases, the J end lost 6 bases, and 12 bases lay between the germline ends. Assay used: immunoSEQ multiplex PCR; TCRdb lists only in-frame clones, some missing. The profile covers some 140,000 clones, with around 90% appearing a single time and 2.5% to 4% taken by the ten largest. On this clone itself: What it recognizes is unknown.

The input for sequencing was peripheral blood, taken on day 0 of AZD1222 vaccination. This chain links TRBV11-3 with TRBJ2-7, with D tentatively TRBD1 (6 bases). The receptor's source is an adult in good health. This CDR3 reads CASSLSRGTEQYF. In DNA, the CDR3 is TGTGCCAGCAGCTTGTCCAGGGGTACCGAGCAGTACTTC.